Following are 30 T cell receptor beta chains from one sample sequenced in a study of T cell responses to AZD1222 COVID-19 vaccine. Sequencing used immunoSEQ multiplex PCR; TCRdb keeps in-frame clones, though not all of them. The sample lists 150,000 to 200,000 clones, approximately 86% seen once, with 2% to 3% in the top ten. The material sequenced was peripheral blood, taken on day 0 of AZD1222 vaccination. These TCRs come from an adult in good health.

This clone was recorded once. This chain uses TRBV3-1 (or the pseudogene TRBV3-2) with TRBJ1-1; the D gene is possibly TRBD1 (5 bases). Trimming cost V 6 bases and J 2 bases, with 13 bases left between them. This CDR3 comprises 14 residues. Germline V gene sequence: CDR1 LGHDT, CDR2 YNNKEL (reference sequence). CDR3 nucleotide sequence: TGTGCCAGCAGACCCCAGGGTTATAACACTGAAGCTTTCTTT. Residues: CASRPQGYNTEAFF.

The chain employs TRBV19 and TRBJ1-5, with a tentative D call TRBD1 (6 bases). With 4 bases removed from V and 1 base from J, the gap between germline ends came to 23 bases. This CDR3 comprises 19 residues. Germline CDR1 is LNHDA and CDR2 is SQIVND (reference sequence). The CDR3 sequence: CASSTGAGGLRTSNQPQHF. The CDR3 DNA sequence: TGTGCCAGTAGTACGGGGGCCGGAGGACTACGGACGAGCAATCAGCCCCAGCATTTT.

V and J are TRBV18 and TRBJ2-5, with 9 bases that match TRBD1. Germline V lookup: CDR1 KGHSH, CDR2 LQKENI. The CDR3 spans 15 residues. After removal of 4 bases from V and 0 bases from J, the junction contained 3 bases not matched to a gene. The CDR3 coding sequence is TGTGCCAGCTCACGAGGGACAGGGTACCAAGAGACCCAGTACTTC. Translating it yields CASSRGTGYQETQYF.

The chain couples TRBV6-5 to TRBJ2-7; D remains ambiguous. Germline CDR1 is MNHEY and CDR2 is SVGAGI. Between the trimmed V and J ends, which lost 7 bases and 0 bases, there was a span of 16 bases. CDR3 length: 15 residues. CDR3 nucleotide sequence: TGTGCCAGCACCAGAGACTCGATTAGCTCCTACGAGCAGTACTTC. Protein product: CASTRDSISSYEQYF.

This chain connects TRBV3-1 (or the pseudogene TRBV3-2) to TRBJ2-7; TRBD1 is a possible D gene (6 bases). Germline V gene lookup returns CDR1 LGHDT and CDR2 YNNKEL (reference sequence). The ends were cut back, 3 bases at V and 4 bases at J, with 16 bases in the middle. CDR3 length: 15 residues. CDR3 region: CASSHVLRGPYEQYF. The CDR3 region has the DNA TGTGCCAGCAGCCACGTGCTCAGGGGTCCTTACGAGCAGTACTTC.

The chain couples TRBV2 to TRBJ2-3; D not certain. This CDR3 is 16 amino acids long. V was trimmed by 6 bases and J by 3 bases, leaving 19 bases between them. Germline lookup yields CDR1 SNHLY and CDR2 FYNNEI. The CDR3 is CASRKSGRSGTDTQYF. The CDR3 region has the DNA TGTGCCAGCAGGAAGTCCGGCAGGAGTGGGACAGATACGCAGTATTTT.

This clone occurred a few times. The V and J genes are TRBV2 and TRBJ2-7, with D unresolved. This CDR3 is built from 11 residues. V dropped 4 bases and J dropped 2 bases, with 3 bases sitting between them. Germline V lookup: CDR1 SNHLY, CDR2 FYNNEI. In DNA form, the CDR3 reads TGTGCCAGCAGTGTGGCCTACGAGCAGTACTTC. This encodes CASSVAYEQYF.

This rearrangement joins TRBV19 to TRBJ1-2, with TRBD1 matching over 10 bases. V trimming: 7 bases; J trimming: 6 bases; junction bases outside the gene matches: 8. Germline CDR1 and CDR2: LNHDA and SQIVND (reference sequence). The CDR3 covers 14 residues. CDR3 nucleotide sequence: TGTGCCAGTACGGCTAGACAGGGGGCGGATGGCTACACCTTC. Protein: CASTARQGADGYTF. The variable domain in full, completed from reference TRBV19 and TRBJ1-2, reads DGGITQSPKYLFRKEGQNVTLSCEQNLNHDAMYWYRQDPGQGLRLIYYSQIVNDFQKGDIAEGYSVSREKKESFPLTVTSAQKNPTAFYLCASTARQGADGYTFGSGTRLTVV.

The chain recombines TRBV6-5 with TRBJ1-5; D is unresolved. The CDR3 runs 13 residues. Deletions cut 6 bases from V and 6 bases from J, with 12 bases between. The germline gives CDR1 MNHEY, CDR2 SVGAGI. The CDR3 is CASRTTLGQPQHF. DNA for the CDR3: TGTGCCAGCAGAACAACTCTCGGTCAGCCCCAGCATTTT.

V and J are TRBV5-5 and TRBJ2-7, with D perhaps being TRBD1 or TRBD2 (5 bases each). This CDR3 region has 15 residues. V lost 10 bases, J lost 0 bases, and 20 bases lay in between. Looked up from germline, CDR1 is SGHKS and CDR2 is YYEKEE (reference sequence). The CDR3 bases are TGTGCCTCTAAACCGGGGCCCACGGGCTCCTACGAGCAGTACTTC. It yields the protein CASKPGPTGSYEQYF.

The CDR3 coding sequence is TGCGCCAGCAGCCCGGGGACATCCGACGAGCAGTACTTC. Translation: CASSPGTSDEQYF. This chain joins TRBV5-1 and TRBJ2-7; tentative D call: TRBD1 (6 bases). Germline CDR1 reads SGHRS; CDR2 reads YFSETQ. The ends were cut back, 4 bases at V and 5 bases at J, with 13 bases in the middle. The CDR3 covers 13 residues.

The chain has TRBV5-4 and TRBJ2-1; TRBD2 might be the D (5 bases). Trimming left V 4 bases short and J 3 bases short, with 14 bases between. The CDR3 sequence is 15 residues long. Per the germline V gene, CDR1 is SGHNT and CDR2 is YYREEE (reference sequence). The CDR3 here is CASSEPLAHYNEQFF. The DNA of the CDR3 is TGTGCCAGCAGCGAGCCTCTAGCACACTACAATGAGCAGTTCTTC. The full variable domain, rest sourced from reference TRBV5-4 and TRBJ2-1, is ETGVTQSPTHLIKTRGQQVTLRCSSQSGHNTVSWYQQALGQGPQFIFQYYREEENGRGNFPPRFSGLQFPNYSSELNVNALELDDSALYLCASSEPLAHYNEQFFGPGTRLTVL.

This sequence joins TRBV2 and TRBJ1-1; the D gene is possibly TRBD1 (6 bases). The germline CDR1 and CDR2 sequences are SNHLY and FYNNEI. Deletions cut 5 bases from V and 3 bases from J, with 13 bases between. The CDR3 spans 14 residues. CDR3 in DNA: TGTGCCAGCAGTTCCCGGACAGCTGACACTGAAGCTTTCTTT. It is translated as CASSSRTADTEAFF.

The V gene is TRBV7-2, the J gene TRBJ1-4; D is unclear. The CDR3 contains 17 residues. V shed 5 bases and J shed 0 bases, with 16 bases lying between them. Germline V CDR1 and CDR2: SGHTA, FQGNSA. For the CDR3, the DNA is TGTGCCAGCAGCCCTTACACGAGATATGCAACTAATGAAAAACTGTTTTTT. This translates into CASSPYTRYATNEKLFF.

Worth noting for this clone: The sample contains more than one DNA sequence encoding this CDR3. The chain has TRBV30 and TRBJ1-2, with 7 bases fitting TRBD1. The CDR3 is 13 residues long. J was trimmed by 4 bases and V by 5 bases; bases with no gene match: 7. Germline V gene data show CDR1 as GTSNPN and CDR2 as SVGIG (reference sequence). The CDR3 nucleotides read TGTGCCTGGTCAGCGACAGGGCTCTATGGCTACACCTTC. Its protein is CAWSATGLYGYTF.

The chain couples TRBV19 to TRBJ2-3, with D hard to call. Deletions cut 4 bases from V and 1 base from J, with 15 bases between. This CDR3 comprises 16 residues. The germline gives CDR1 LNHDA, CDR2 SQIVND (reference sequence). As DNA, the CDR3 is TGTGCCAGTAGTAGCGATAAAGGAGTGGGCACAGATACGCAGTATTTT. Its translation is CASSSDKGVGTDTQYF.

The V gene is TRBV19, the J gene TRBJ2-5; D is ambiguous. CDR3 length: 15 residues. Germline CDR1 is LNHDA and CDR2 is SQIVND (reference sequence). V was pared by 3 bases and J by 5 bases, with 16 bases between. The CDR3 sequence is CASSISALLTETQYF. The DNA for the CDR3 is TGTGCCAGTAGTATCTCGGCCCTTCTTACGGAGACCCAGTACTTC.

A single count supports this clone. V and J are TRBV7-6 and TRBJ1-1; 8 bases map to TRBD1. Germline values: CDR1 SGHVS, CDR2 FNYEAQ. There are 14 residues in the CDR3. V trimming: 8 bases; J trimming: 5 bases; junction bases outside the gene matches: 10. This CDR3 reads CASLPDRGLTEAFF. CDR3 coding DNA: TGTGCCAGCCTCCCCGACAGGGGACTTACTGAAGCTTTCTTT.

The V and J genes are TRBV7-2 and TRBJ1-1; a weak D match, TRBD1 (5 bases). V was clipped by 1 base and J by 5 bases, with 20 bases between them. Looked up from germline, CDR1 is SGHTA and CDR2 is FQGNSA. The CDR3 runs to 17 residues. The CDR3 region has the DNA TGTGCCAGCAGCTTAGGTACCGCGGGCAGGGTAAGAACTGAAGCTTTCTTT. Translated: CASSLGTAGRVRTEAFF.

The V and J genes are TRBV11-3 and TRBJ2-1; D might be TRBD2 (5 bases). Germline V lookup: CDR1 SGHNT, CDR2 YENEEA. The CDR3 is 13 residues long. V was cut by 0 bases and J by 9 bases, with 9 bases left in between. The CDR3: CASSLDISVEQFF. The CDR3 DNA sequence: TGTGCCAGCAGCTTAGATATTAGCGTTGAGCAGTTCTTC.

This clone appeared a single time. The chain links TRBV6-5 to TRBJ2-7; D is possibly TRBD2 (5 bases). CDR1 is MNHEY, CDR2 SVGAGI, per germline. Between the trimmed V and J ends, which lost 6 bases and 0 bases, there was a span of 15 bases. The CDR3 has 15 amino acids. The CDR3 DNA is TGTGCCAGCAGGGGGAGCGGTTGGGACTCCTACGAGCAGTACTTC. The encoded protein is CASRGSGWDSYEQYF.

This chain connects TRBV6-4 to TRBJ2-1; 9 bases map to TRBD2. Germline assignment: CDR1 MRHNA and CDR2 SNTAGT. This CDR3 has 15 residues. V gave up 2 bases and J gave up 5 bases; unmatched junction bases: 4. The CDR3 nucleotides read TGTGCCAGCAGTGACGGTAGCGGGAGAAACAATGAGCAGTTCTTC. It translates to CASSDGSGRNNEQFF.

This chain links TRBV4-2 with TRBJ2-3; D unclear. V was trimmed by 7 bases and J by 6 bases, leaving 14 bases between them. The CDR3 sequence is 13 residues long. From germline, CDR1 is LGHNA and CDR2 YNFKEQ. The CDR3, as DNA: TGTGCCAGCACCCGAGCCCTGGGGGATACGCAGTATTTT. This gives the protein CASTRALGDTQYF.

Only a few counts were recorded for this clone. The rearrangement links TRBV7-8 to TRBJ2-7, with D uncertain. From germline, CDR1 is SGHVS and CDR2 FQNEAQ. The CDR3 has 15 amino acids. The ends were cut back, 5 bases at V and 3 bases at J, with 17 bases in the middle. CDR3 nucleotides: TGTGCCAGCAGCCAGGCCGGGTTTGGGGTCTACGAGCAGTACTTC. It is translated as CASSQAGFGVYEQYF.

CDR3 bases: TGCGCCAGCAGCTTGGTTTTGGGGGTCCCCTACAATGAGCAGTTCTTC. It encodes CASSLVLGVPYNEQFF. The chain links TRBV5-1 to TRBJ2-1, with D perhaps assigned TRBD1 or TRBD2 (5 bases each). Germline CDR1 and CDR2: SGHRS and YFSETQ. The CDR3 runs 16 residues. The germline V and J ends were trimmed by 0 bases and 2 bases, with 12 bases remaining between them.

The chain is built from TRBV24-1 and TRBJ1-2; D ambiguous. The CDR3 runs to 15 residues. The V gene lost 1 base and the J gene lost 2 bases, with 10 bases spanning the gap. The germline V gene has CDR1 KGHDR and CDR2 SFDVKD. Written as DNA, the CDR3 is TGTGCCACCAGTGATTTTGTCCCAGACAACTATGGCTACACCTTC. It translates to CATSDFVPDNYGYTF.

The rearrangement uses TRBV2 and TRBJ1-2; D is uncertain. The ends were cut back, 6 bases at V and 1 base at J, with 6 bases in the middle. Germline V gene data show CDR1 as SNHLY and CDR2 as FYNNEI. The CDR3 length is 12 residues. The CDR3 here is CASRESNYGYTF. The CDR3 nucleotides read TGTGCCAGCAGAGAAAGTAACTATGGCTACACCTTC.

The rearrangement joins TRBV30 to TRBJ1-1; D uncertain. Germline lookup yields CDR1 GTSNPN and CDR2 SVGIG (reference sequence). The length of the CDR3 is 13 residues. V lost 3 bases, J lost 6 bases, and 14 bases lay in between. For the CDR3, the DNA is TGTGCCTGGAGCGACCAGAACGCCTCTGAAGCTTTCTTT. Its protein is CAWSDQNASEAFF.

The V gene is TRBV12-2, the J gene TRBJ1-2; TRBD1 was called by the table and not checked on the DNA. TRBV12-2 is reported as a pseudogene. This CDR3 is built from 18 residues. The CDR3: CASRLVSDTTKLNYGYTF. The DNA of the CDR3 is TGTGCAAGTCGCTTAGTGTCGGACACCACCAAACTTAACTATGGCTACACCTTC.

The table lists this clone with a few counts. The CDR3 DNA reads TGTGCCAGCAGCCTGGACGTGAACACCGGGGAGCTGTTTTTT. It translates to CASSLDVNTGELFF. The V and J genes are TRBV7-3 and TRBJ2-2; no clear D gene. V was clipped by 5 bases and J by 1 base, with 8 bases between them. CDR1 SGHTA and CDR2 FQGTGA come from the germline V gene. CDR3 length: 14 amino acids.